This T cell receptor (beta chain) was profiled in a study of blood T cell repertoires in COVID-19. The wider study: Sources were T cells, B-cell-depleted T cells, or PBMCs; the material itself was cDNA or gDNA.

Measured with immunoSEQ multiplex PCR; TCRdb has only the in-frame clones, and not every one. The sample includes a few hundred thousand clones, 80% to 90% of them seen just once. The age range of participants was about 18 to 89 years, with residence in under 30 US areas. V was pared by 1 base and J by 4 bases, with 7 bases between. CDR1 is SNHLY and CDR2 is FYNNEI in the germline V gene. There are 13 residues in the CDR3. Sample: PBMCs or T cells enriched from blood (not recorded which). The chain is built from TRBV2 and TRBJ1-2; unclear D gene. The sequence derives from a woman aged 40-49 years with acute COVID-19. The CDR3 spells CASSEVASYGYTF. CDR3 coding DNA: TGTGCCAGCAGTGAAGTGGCTTCCTATGGCTACACCTTC. Supplemented by reference TRBV2 and TRBJ1-2, the full variable domain reads EPEVTQTPSHQVTQMGQEVILRCVPISNHLYFYWYRQILGQKVEFLVSFYNNEISEKSEIFDDQFSVERPDGSNFTLKIRSTKLEDSAMYFCASSEVASYGYTFGSGTRLTVV.